The sequence of this T cell receptor (beta chain) was determined in a study of CXCR3-negative and CXCR3-positive naive CD8 T cells. General study findings and limits: Naive CXCR3-positive and CXCR3-negative cells shared similar TRBV-TRBJ usage, unlike memory cells. The TRB CDR3s that CXCR3-positive naive cells carried were more hydrophobic than those of CXCR3-negative naive cells. Because surface CD5 did not distinguish the naive subsets, TCR strength was inferred from TRB CDR3 properties. Memory CD8+ T cell repertoires were far less diverse than both naive subsets.

CDR3 size: 15 residues. Germline V gene data show CDR1 as SGHAT and CDR2 as FQNNGV. Libraries of TRB cDNA were made by 5' RACE and carried UMIs. Following a re-call of the 5' RACE reads, TCRdb has one entry per CDR3 protein and lacks DNA. The sample data list some 60,000 distinct CDR3 sequences. Naive CD8+ T cells showed CD45RO-CCR7+CD27+CD95-. As regards this clonotype: What it binds is not known.

The sequenced sample consisted of naive CXCR3+ CD8+ T cells from blood. Noted subset: CD45RO-CCR7+CD27+CD95- naive CD8+ T cells expressing CXCR3 (TNR3+). This chain uses TRBV11-2 with TRBJ2-7; the D call from TCRdb, TRBD1, cannot be confirmed without DNA. The receptor was isolated from a human donor in good health. Some clones in this sample may be carry-over from other donors' samples. CDR3: CASSANPDIYYEQYF.